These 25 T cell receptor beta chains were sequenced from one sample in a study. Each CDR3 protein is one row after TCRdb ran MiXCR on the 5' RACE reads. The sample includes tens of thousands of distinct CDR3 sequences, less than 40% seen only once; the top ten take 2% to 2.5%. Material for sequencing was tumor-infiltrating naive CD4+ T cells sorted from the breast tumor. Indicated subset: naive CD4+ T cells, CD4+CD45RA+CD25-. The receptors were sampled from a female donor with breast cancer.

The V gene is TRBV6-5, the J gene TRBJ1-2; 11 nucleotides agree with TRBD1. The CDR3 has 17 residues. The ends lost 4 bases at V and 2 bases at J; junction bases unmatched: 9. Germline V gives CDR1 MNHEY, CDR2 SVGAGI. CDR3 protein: CASSFRTGGFQNYGYTF. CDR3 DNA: TGTGCCAGCAGTTTCAGGACAGGGGGCTTTCAAAACTATGGCTACACCTTC.

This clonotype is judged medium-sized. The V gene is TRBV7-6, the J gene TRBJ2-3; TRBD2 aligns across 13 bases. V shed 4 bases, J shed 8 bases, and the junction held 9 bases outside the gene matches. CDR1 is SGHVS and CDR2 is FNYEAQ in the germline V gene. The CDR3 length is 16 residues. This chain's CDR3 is CASSSGTSGTGGTQYF. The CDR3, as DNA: TGTGCCAGCAGCTCTGGGACTAGCGGGACGGGTGGTACGCAGTATTTT.

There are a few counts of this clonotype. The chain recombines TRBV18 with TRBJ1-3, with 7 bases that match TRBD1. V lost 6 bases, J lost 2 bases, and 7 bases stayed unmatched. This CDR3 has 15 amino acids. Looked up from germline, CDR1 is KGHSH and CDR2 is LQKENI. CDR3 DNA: TGTGCCAGCTCCTGGGACAGTTACACTGGAAACACCATATATTTT. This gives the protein CASSWDSYTGNTIYF.

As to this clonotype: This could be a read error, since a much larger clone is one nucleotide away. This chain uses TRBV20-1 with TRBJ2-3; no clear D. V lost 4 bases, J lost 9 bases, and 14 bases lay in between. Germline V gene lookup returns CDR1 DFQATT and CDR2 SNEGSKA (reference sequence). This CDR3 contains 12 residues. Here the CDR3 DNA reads TGCAGTGCTACCGACAACTGTGAGACGCAGTATTTT. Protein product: CSATDNCETQYF.

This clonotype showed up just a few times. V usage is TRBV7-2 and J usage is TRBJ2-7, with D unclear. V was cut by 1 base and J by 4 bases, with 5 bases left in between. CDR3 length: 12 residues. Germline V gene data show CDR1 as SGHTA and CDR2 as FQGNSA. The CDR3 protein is CASSLDWYEQYF. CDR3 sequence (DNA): TGTGCCAGCAGCTTAGATTGGTACGAGCAGTACTTC.

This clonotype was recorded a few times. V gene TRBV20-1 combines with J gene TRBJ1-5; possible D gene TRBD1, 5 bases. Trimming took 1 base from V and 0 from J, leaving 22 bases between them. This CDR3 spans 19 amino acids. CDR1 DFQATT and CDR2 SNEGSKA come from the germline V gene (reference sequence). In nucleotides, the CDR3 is TGCAGTGCTAGAGTACCCAAACACCGGGACTCCTATAGCAATCAGCCCCAGCATTTT. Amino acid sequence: CSARVPKHRDSYSNQPQHF.

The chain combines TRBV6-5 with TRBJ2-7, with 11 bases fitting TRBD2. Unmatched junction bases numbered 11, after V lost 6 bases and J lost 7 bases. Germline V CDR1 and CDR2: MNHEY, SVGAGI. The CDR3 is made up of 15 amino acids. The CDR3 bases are TGTGCCAGCAGACGGCCCCTAGCGGGAGGTAATGAGCAGTACTTC. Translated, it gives CASRRPLAGGNEQYF.

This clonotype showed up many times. The DNA of the CDR3 is TGTGCCAGCTCCCGGGGTCCCGTTTCAAACTATGGCTACACCTTC. As protein: CASSRGPVSNYGYTF. The chain is built from TRBV6-5 and TRBJ1-2; D not resolved. V was trimmed by 8 bases and J by 2 bases, leaving 18 bases between them. The CDR3 is 15 residues long. The germline V gene has CDR1 MNHEY and CDR2 SVGAGI.

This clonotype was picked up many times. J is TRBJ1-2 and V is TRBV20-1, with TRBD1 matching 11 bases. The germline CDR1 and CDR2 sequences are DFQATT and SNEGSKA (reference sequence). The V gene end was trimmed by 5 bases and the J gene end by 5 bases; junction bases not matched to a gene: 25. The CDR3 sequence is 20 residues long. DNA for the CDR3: TGCAGTGCTCCCGCAGTACGGGACAGGGGGACTCCGATAAGCGCTTATGGCTACACCTTC. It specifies CSAPAVRDRGTPISAYGYTF.

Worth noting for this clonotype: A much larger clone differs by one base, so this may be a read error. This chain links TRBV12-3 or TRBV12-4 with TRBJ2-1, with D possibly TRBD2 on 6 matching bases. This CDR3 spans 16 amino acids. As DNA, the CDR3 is TGTGCCAGCAGTTTAGTAAGGGCGGGGAACTACAATAAGCAGTTCTTC. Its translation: CASSLVRAGNYNKQFF.

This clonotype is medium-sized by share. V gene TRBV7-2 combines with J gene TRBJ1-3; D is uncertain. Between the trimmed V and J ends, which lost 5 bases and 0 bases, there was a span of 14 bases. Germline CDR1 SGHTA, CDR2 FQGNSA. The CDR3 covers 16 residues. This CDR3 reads CASSIYEGRSGNTIYF. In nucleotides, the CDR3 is TGTGCCAGCAGCATATACGAGGGCCGCTCTGGAAACACCATATATTTT.

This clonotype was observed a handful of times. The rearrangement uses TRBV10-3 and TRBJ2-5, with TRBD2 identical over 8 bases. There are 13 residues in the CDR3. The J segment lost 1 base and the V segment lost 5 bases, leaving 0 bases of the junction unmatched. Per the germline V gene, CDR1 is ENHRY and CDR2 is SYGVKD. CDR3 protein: CAISTSGQETQYF. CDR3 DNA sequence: TGTGCCATCAGTACTAGCGGCCAAGAGACCCAGTACTTC.

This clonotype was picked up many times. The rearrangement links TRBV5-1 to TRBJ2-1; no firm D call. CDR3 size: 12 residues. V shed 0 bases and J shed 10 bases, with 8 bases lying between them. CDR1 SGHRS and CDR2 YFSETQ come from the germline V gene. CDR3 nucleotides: TGCGCCAGCAGCTTGGCCGGGCGAGAGCAGTTCTTC. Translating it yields CASSLAGREQFF. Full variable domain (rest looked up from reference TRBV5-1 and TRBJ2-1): KAGVTQTPRYLIKTRGQQVTLSCSPISGHRSVSWYQQTPGQGLQFLFEYFSETQRNKGNFPGRFSGRQFSNSRSEMNVSTLELGDSALYLCASSLAGREQFFGPGTRLTVL.

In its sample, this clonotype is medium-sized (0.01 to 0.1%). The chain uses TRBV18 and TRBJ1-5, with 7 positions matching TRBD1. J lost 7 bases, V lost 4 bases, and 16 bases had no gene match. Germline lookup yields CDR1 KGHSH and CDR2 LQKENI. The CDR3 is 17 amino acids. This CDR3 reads CASSQTPGQPNPQPQHF. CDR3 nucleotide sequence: TGTGCCAGCTCACAAACACCGGGACAGCCGAATCCGCAGCCCCAGCATTTT.

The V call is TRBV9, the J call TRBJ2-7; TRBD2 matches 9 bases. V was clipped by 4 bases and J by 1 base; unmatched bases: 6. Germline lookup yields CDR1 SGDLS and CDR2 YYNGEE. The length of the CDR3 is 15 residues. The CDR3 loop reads CASSTGLAGSYEQYF. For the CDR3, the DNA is TGTGCCAGCAGCACGGGGCTAGCGGGGTCCTACGAGCAGTACTTC.

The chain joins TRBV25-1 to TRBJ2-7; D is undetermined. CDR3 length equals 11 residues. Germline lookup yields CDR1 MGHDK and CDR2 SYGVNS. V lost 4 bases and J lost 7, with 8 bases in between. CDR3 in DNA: TGTGCCAGCAGTGTATACAATGAGCAGTACTTC. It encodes CASSVYNEQYF.

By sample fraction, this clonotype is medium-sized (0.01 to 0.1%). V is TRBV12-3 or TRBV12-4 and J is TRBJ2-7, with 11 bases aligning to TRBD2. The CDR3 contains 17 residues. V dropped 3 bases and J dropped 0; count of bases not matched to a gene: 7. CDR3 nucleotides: TGTGCCAGCAGTTTTGTGCCGGGACTAGCGGTCTCCTACGAGCAGTACTTC. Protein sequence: CASSFVPGLAVSYEQYF.

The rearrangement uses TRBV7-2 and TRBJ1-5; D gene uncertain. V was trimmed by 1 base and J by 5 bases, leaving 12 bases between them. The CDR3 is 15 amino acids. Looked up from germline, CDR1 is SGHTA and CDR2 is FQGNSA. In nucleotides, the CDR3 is TGTGCCAGCAGCTTAGTTGGCCCAAGCGATCAGCCCCAGCATTTT. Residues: CASSLVGPSDQPQHF.

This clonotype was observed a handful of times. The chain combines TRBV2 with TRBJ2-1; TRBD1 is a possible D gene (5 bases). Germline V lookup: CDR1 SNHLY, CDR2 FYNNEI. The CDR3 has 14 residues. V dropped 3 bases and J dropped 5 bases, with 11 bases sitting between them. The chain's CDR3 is CASSDRVFNNEQFF. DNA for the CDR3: TGTGCCAGCAGTGACAGGGTTTTTAACAATGAGCAGTTCTTC.

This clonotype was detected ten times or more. The CDR3 sequence is CASSQGSGRPYEQYF. CDR3 nucleotide sequence: TGCGCCAGCAGCCAAGGTAGCGGGAGGCCCTACGAGCAGTACTTC. This chain uses TRBV4-1 with TRBJ2-7, with 10 bases that match TRBD2. Germline CDR1 and CDR2: MGHRA and YSYEKL. The ends lost 1 base at V and 2 bases at J; junction bases unmatched: 2. The CDR3 spans 15 residues.

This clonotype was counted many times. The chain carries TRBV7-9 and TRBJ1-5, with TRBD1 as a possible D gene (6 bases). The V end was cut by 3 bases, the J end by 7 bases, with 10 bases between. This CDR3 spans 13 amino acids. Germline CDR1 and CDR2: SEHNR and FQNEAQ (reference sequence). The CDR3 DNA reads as TGTGCCAGCAGCTTTGGAGGGGGACAGCCCCAGCATTTT. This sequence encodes CASSFGGGQPQHF.

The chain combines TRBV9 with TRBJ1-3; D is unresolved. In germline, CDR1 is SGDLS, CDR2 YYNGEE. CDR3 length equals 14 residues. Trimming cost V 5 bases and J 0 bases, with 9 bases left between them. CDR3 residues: CASSVRNSGNTIYF. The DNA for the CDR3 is TGTGCCAGCAGTGTGAGAAACTCTGGAAACACCATATATTTT.

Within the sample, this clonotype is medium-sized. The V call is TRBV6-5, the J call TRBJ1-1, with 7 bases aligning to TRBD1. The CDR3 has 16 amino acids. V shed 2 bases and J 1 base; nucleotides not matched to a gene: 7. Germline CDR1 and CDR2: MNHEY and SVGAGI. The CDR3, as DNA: TGTGCCAGCAGTTACGGCAGCTGGACAGGGAACACTGAAGCTTTCTTT. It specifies CASSYGSWTGNTEAFF.

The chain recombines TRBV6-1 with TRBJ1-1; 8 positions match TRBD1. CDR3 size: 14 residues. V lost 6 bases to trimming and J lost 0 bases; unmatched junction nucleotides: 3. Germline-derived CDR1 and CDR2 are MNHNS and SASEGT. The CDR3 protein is CASRTGVMNTEAFF. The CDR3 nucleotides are TGTGCCAGCAGGACAGGGGTGATGAACACTGAAGCTTTCTTT.

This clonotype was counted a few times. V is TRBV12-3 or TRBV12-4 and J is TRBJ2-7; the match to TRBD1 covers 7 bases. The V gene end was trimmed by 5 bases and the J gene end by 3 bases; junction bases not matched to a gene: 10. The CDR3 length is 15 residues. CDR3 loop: CASSHPGQSDYEQYF. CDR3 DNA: TGTGCCAGCAGTCACCCGGGACAGTCGGACTACGAGCAGTACTTC.